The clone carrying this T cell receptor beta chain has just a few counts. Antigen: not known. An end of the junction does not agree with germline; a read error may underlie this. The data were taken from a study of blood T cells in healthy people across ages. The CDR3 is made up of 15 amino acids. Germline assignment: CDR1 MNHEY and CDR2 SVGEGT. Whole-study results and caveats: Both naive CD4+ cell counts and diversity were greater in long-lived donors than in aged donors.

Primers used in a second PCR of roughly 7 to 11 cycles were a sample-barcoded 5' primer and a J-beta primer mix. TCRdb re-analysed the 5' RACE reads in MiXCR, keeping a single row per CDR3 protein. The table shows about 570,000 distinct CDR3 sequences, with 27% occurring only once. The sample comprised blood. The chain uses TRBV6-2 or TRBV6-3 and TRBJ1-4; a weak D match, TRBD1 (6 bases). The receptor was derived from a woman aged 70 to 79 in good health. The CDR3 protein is CAGSYGQTANEKLFF. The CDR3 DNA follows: TGTGCCGGCAGTTACGGACAGACAGCTAATGAAAAACTGTTTTTT.